A selection of T cell receptor beta chains follows, all from one sample in a study of shared T cell receptors in the human thymus. Assay: immunoSEQ multiplex PCR; the TCRdb copy retains only in-frame clones and omits some. The sample includes 650,000 to 950,000 clones, approximately 83% of them seen just once. In addition, the sample was reused for a study of human thymus T cells.

Source material: thymocytes. Receptors were obtained from a girl under three years old with a congenital heart defect. Both conserved end residues are part of each CDR3. The D gene is left open where the match is weak. Clone size is stated in some rows and not others, as once, few, many or a class when expanded.

j_call clone_size d_call v_call cdr3_length cdr3_aa cdr3_nt
TRBJ1-5 NA NA TRBV15 17 CATSRPRHRIQHQPQHF TGTGCCACCAGCAGACCTCGCCACAGGATTCAGCATCAGCCCCAGCATTTT
TRBJ1-2 NA TRBD1 TRBV5-4 19 CASSPRQGFLRYTNYGYTF TGTGCCAGCAGCCCTAGACAGGGCTTCCTCCGGTACACTAACTATGGCTACACCTTC
TRBJ1-1 NA TRBD1 TRBV5-1 16 CASSLKPGQGNTEAFF TGCGCCAGCAGCCTAAAACCGGGACAGGGGAACACTGAAGCTTTCTTT
TRBJ1-1 NA NA TRBV2 15 CASSDGRGRHTEAFF TGTGCCAGCAGTGATGGTCGGGGGAGGCACACTGAAGCTTTCTTT
TRBJ2-7 NA TRBD1 TRBV5-6 16 CASSPGIQGSSYEQYF TGTGCCAGCAGCCCCGGCATACAGGGGAGCTCCTACGAGCAGTACTTC
TRBJ2-3 NA TRBD2 TRBV2 15 CASSRPGLAPNTQYF TGTGCCAGCAGTAGACCGGGACTAGCGCCGAATACGCAGTATTTT
TRBJ1-1 few NA TRBV4-3 15 CASSPISHAPTEAFF TGCGCCAGCAGCCCTATATCCCACGCCCCCACTGAAGCTTTCTTT
TRBJ2-4 NA NA TRBV23-1 15 CASRRTAGAKNIQYF TGCGCCAGCAGACGGACAGCCGGAGCCAAAAACATTCAGTACTTC
TRBJ1-1 NA TRBD1 TRBV27 17 CASSPQDRNLLNTEAFF TGTGCCAGCAGTCCACAGGACAGGAACCTTTTGAACACTGAAGCTTTCTTT
TRBJ1-2 NA NA TRBV7-8 14 CASCPPGPYYGYTF TGTGCCAGCTGCCCACCGGGTCCCTACTATGGCTACACCTTC
TRBJ2-2 NA TRBD1 TRBV11-3 16 CASSCRDRGVTGELFF TGTGCCAGCAGCTGCCGGGACAGGGGAGTCACCGGGGAGCTGTTTTTT
TRBJ2-3 NA NA TRBV10-1 15 CASSESTRVSDTQYF TGCGCCAGCAGTGAGTCGACCAGGGTTTCAGATACGCAGTATTTT